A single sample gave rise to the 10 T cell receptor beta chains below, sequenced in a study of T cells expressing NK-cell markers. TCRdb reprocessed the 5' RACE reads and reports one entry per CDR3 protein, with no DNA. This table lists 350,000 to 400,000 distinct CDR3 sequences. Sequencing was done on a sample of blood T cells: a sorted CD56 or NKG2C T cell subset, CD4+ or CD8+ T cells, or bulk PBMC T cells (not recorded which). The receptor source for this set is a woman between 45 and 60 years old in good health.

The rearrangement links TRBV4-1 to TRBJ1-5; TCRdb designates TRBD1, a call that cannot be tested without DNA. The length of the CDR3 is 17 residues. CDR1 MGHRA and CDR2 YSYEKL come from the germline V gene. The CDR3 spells CASSQGPTGPNWGPQHF.

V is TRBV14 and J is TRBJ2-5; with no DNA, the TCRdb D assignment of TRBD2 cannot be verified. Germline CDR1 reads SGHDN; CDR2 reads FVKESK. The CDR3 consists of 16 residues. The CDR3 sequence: CASSLGGRGREETQYF.

CDR3 residues: CSIYRGPGDEQFF. The gene calls are TRBV29-1 and TRBJ2-1; the D call from TCRdb, TRBD1, cannot be confirmed without DNA. The CDR3 extends over 13 amino acids. The germline CDR1 and CDR2 sequences are SQVTM and ANQGSEA.

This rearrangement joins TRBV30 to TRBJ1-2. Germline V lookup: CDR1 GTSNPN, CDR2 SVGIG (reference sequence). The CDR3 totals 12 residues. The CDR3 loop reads CAVGAGSYGYTF. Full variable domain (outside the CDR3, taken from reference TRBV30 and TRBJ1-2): SQTIHQWPATLVQPVGSPLSLECTVEGTSNPNLYWYRQAAGRGLQLLFYSVGIGQISSEVPQNLSASRPQDRQFILSSKKLLLSDSGFYLCAVGAGSYGYTFGSGTRLTVV.

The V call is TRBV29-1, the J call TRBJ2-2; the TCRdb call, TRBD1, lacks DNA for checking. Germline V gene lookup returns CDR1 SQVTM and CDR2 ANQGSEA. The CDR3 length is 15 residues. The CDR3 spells CSVNRGLGYTGELFF.

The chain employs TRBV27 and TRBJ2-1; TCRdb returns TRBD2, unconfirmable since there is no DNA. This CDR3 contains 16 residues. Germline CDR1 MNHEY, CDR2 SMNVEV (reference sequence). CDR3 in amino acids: CASSLQTGTGTNEQFF.

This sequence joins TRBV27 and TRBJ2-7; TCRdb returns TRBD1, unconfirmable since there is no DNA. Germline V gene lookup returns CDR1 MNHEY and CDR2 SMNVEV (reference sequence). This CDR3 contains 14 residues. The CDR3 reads CASSGGTKTYEQYF.

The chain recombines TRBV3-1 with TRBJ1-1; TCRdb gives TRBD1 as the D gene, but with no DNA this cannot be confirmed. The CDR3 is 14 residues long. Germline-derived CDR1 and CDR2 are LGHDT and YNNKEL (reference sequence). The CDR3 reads CASSQPGRNTEAFF.

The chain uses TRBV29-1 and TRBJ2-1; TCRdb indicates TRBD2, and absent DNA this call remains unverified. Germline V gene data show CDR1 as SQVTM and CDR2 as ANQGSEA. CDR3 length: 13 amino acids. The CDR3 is CSVSGLLYNEQFF.

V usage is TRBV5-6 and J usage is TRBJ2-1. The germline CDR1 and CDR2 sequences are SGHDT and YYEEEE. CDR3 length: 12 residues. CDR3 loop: CASSLVVGEQFF.